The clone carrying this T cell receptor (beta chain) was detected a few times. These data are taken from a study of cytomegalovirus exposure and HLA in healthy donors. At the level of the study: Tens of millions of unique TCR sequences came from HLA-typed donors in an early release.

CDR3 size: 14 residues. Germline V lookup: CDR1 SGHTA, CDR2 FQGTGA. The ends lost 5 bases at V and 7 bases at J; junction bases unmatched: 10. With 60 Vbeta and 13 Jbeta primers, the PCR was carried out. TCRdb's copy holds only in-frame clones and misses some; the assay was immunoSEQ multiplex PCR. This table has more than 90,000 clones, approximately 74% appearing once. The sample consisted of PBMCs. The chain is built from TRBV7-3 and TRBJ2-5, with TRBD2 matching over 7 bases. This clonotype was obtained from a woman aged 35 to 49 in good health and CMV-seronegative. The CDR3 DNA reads TGTGCCAGCAGCCCCCAGAGCGGGATAGGGACCCAGTACTTC. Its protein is CASSPQSGIGTQYF.